This TCR beta chain was captured in a study of cytomegalovirus exposure and HLA in healthy donors. Overall study results and limits: The authors confirmed in vitro that a few CMV-associated chains were specific for CMV antigens. That first-cohort TCR clusters tended to co-occur in the roughly 130 validation repertoires was found in a later analysis. Most TCR sequences were rare, but some public TCRs occurred in many donors. Cytomegalovirus association was assigned to more than 150 TCR beta chains.

Here immunoSEQ multiplex PCR was the method, and the copy in TCRdb shows in-frame clones only, minus some. The sample has some 110,000 clones, about 88% seen once. Germline V gene data show CDR1 as SGHRS and CDR2 as YFSETQ. The ends lost 5 bases at V and 6 bases at J; junction bases unmatched: 10. The CDR3 spans 17 residues. With regard to this clone: Antigen: not known.

This TCR was recovered from a woman between 18 and 29 years old in good health and CMV-seropositive. The sample was PBMCs. The chain joins TRBV5-1 to TRBJ2-2; 13 bases are shared with TRBD2. CDR3 in amino acids: CASSSSTSGRAPGELFF. The CDR3 nucleotides read TGCGCCAGCAGTTCCTCCACTAGCGGGAGGGCCCCCGGGGAGCTGTTTTTT.